The rows below give T cell receptor beta chains drawn from one sample of a study of cytomegalovirus exposure and HLA in healthy donors. TCRdb's table, derived via immunoSEQ multiplex PCR, lists solely in-frame clones and lacks some. This table has roughly 140,000 clones, 70% to 90% appearing once. Sequencing was performed on PBMCs. The source of these receptors is a man aged 18 to 29 in good health and CMV-seropositive. CDR3s include the opening cysteine and the closing phenylalanine or tryptophan. Fields, in order: clone size, V gene, D gene, J gene, CDR3 DNA, CDR3 protein. D genes are given only for firm matches. Clone size is not always given. Where it is, it says once, few, many or a class for expanded clones.

clone size: -
V gene: TRBV2
D gene: TRBD2
J gene: TRBJ2-3
CDR3 DNA: TGTGCCAGCAGTGAATGGCCAGCGGGGGGGACAGATACGCAGTATTTT
CDR3 protein: CASSEWPAGGTDTQYF

clone size: -
V gene: TRBV18
D gene: TRBD2
J gene: TRBJ2-7
CDR3 DNA: TGTGCCAGCTCACCGAGGGCTGCGGGGGATGGCTACGAGCAGTACTTC
CDR3 protein: CASSPRAAGDGYEQYF

clone size: -
V gene: TRBV4-1
D gene: -
J gene: TRBJ2-6
CDR3 DNA: TGCGCCAGCAGCCATTTGCTCGTAGTGAGCTCTGGGGCCAACGTCCTGACTTTC
CDR3 protein: CASSHLLVVSSGANVLTF

clone size: -
V gene: TRBV6-5
D gene: -
J gene: TRBJ1-2
CDR3 DNA: TGTGCCAGCAGCCCCCTGCGGGTGGGAGGCTACACCTTC
CDR3 protein: CASSPLRVGGYTF

clone size: -
V gene: TRBV5-1
D gene: TRBD1
J gene: TRBJ2-1
CDR3 DNA: TGCGCCAGCAGCTTGCGGGACAGGGTATACAATGAGCAGTTCTTC
CDR3 protein: CASSLRDRVYNEQFF

clone size: few
V gene: TRBV5-1
D gene: TRBD2
J gene: TRBJ2-7
CDR3 DNA: TGCGCCAGCAGCTTGTCTAGCGGGGACTACGAGCAGTACTTC
CDR3 protein: CASSLSSGDYEQYF

clone size: -
V gene: TRBV6-1
D gene: TRBD1
J gene: TRBJ1-4
CDR3 DNA: TGTGCCAGCTCAATAACAGGGGGCGGGGATGAAAAACTGTTTTTT
CDR3 protein: CASSITGGGDEKLFF

clone size: -
V gene: TRBV14
D gene: -
J gene: TRBJ1-2
CDR3 DNA: TGTGCCAGCAGCTCCTTGGGGCATGGCTACACCTTC
CDR3 protein: CASSSLGHGYTF

clone size: -
V gene: TRBV2
D gene: TRBD2
J gene: TRBJ2-3
CDR3 DNA: TGTGCCAGCAGGAGACTAGCGGGAGAATTCAGCACGCAGTATTTT
CDR3 protein: CASRRLAGEFSTQYF

clone size: once
V gene: TRBV5-4
D gene: TRBD1
J gene: TRBJ1-1
CDR3 DNA: TGTGCCACCCCAGGTCCAGGGGGCACTGAAGCTTTCTTT
CDR3 protein: CATPGPGGTEAFF

clone size: -
V gene: TRBV19
D gene: TRBD2
J gene: TRBJ2-3
CDR3 DNA: TGTGCCAGTAGACATCAAGCGGGAAATACGCAGTATTTT
CDR3 protein: CASRHQAGNTQYF

clone size: medium-sized
V gene: TRBV5-1
D gene: -
J gene: TRBJ1-2
CDR3 DNA: TGCGCCAGCAGCCAGACAGTAAACTATGGCTACACCTTC
CDR3 protein: CASSQTVNYGYTF

clone size: -
V gene: TRBV11-3
D gene: TRBD2
J gene: TRBJ2-7
CDR3 DNA: TGTGCCAGCAGCTCTCGGGAGGTAGGCTACGAGCAGTACTTC
CDR3 protein: CASSSREVGYEQYF

clone size: -
V gene: TRBV19
D gene: TRBD2
J gene: TRBJ2-7
CDR3 DNA: TGTGCCAGTAAAGCGGGGGGCTCCTACGAGCAGTACTTC
CDR3 protein: CASKAGGSYEQYF

clone size: -
V gene: TRBV11-2
D gene: -
J gene: TRBJ1-6
CDR3 DNA: TGTGCCAGCAGCTTTCCAGGGTTTTCACCCCTCCACTTT
CDR3 protein: CASSFPGFSPLHF